This TCR beta chain came from a study of human T cells and chemical hapten exposure. Study-wide context: Once 0.01% DPC had been applied to the upper back by patch test, readings were taken at 6 days.

Time point specified: patch test 2, 6 weeks after DPC sensitization. Treatment given: therapeutic diphenylcyclopropenone sensitization with weekly scalp DPC. People who gave samples had alopecia, were 18 to 70 years old, and were suitable for DPC. Germline lookup yields CDR1 DFQATT and CDR2 SNEGSKA (reference sequence). This CDR3 has 11 amino acids. V was trimmed by 3 bases and J by 5 bases, leaving 4 bases between them. This clonotype was seen only a few times. Antigen: not known. Whole-study findings and limits: Relative to controls, expanded TCRs formed significantly more large CDR3 similarity clusters.

TCRdb processed the RACE reads anew with MiXCR; each CDR3 protein has one entry. This table has 85,000 to 100,000 distinct CDR3 sequences, approximately 11% appearing once. The sequencing used whole blood, collected in connection with sensitization to the hapten diphenylcyclopropenone (DPC). The chain uses TRBV20-1 and TRBJ2-2; D is uncertain. The sequence was obtained from a middle-aged man with alopecia areata. Some clones in this sample may be carry-over from other donors' samples. CDR3 region: CSASPTGELFF. The CDR3 DNA sequence: TGCAGTGCTAGTCCTACCGGGGAGCTGTTTTTT.